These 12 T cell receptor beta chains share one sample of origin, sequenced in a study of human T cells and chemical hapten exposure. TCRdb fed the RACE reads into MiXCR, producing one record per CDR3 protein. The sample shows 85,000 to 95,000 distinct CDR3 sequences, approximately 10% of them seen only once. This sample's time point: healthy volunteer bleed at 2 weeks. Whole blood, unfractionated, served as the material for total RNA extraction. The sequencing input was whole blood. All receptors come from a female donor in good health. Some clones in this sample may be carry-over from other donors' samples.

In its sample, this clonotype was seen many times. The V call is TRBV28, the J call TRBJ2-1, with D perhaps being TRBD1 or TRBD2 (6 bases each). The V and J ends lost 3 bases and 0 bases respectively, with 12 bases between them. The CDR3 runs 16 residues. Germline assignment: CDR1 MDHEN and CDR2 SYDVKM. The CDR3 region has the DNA TGTGCCAGCAGTTTCCAAGGGGGGAGCTCCTACAATGAGCAGTTCTTC. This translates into CASSFQGGSSYNEQFF.

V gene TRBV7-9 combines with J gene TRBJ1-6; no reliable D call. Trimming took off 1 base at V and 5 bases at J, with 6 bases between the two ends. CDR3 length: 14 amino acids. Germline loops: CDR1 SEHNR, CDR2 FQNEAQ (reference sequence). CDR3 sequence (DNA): TGTGCCAGCAGCTTAGGAGCAGATAATTCACCCCTCCACTTT. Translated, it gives CASSLGADNSPLHF.

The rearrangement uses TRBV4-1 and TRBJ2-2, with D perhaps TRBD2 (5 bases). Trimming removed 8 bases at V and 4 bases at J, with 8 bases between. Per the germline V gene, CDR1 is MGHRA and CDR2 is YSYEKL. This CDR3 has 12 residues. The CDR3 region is CASGSSTGELFF. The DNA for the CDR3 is TGCGCCAGCGGGAGCAGCACCGGGGAGCTGTTTTTT.

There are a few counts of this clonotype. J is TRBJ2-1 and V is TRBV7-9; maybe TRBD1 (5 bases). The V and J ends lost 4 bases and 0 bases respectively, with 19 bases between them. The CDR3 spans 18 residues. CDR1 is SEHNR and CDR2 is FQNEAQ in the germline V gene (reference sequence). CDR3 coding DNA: TGTGCCAGCAGCTCAAGGGGATCACATTTGAGCTCCTACAATGAGCAGTTCTTC. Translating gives CASSSRGSHLSSYNEQFF.

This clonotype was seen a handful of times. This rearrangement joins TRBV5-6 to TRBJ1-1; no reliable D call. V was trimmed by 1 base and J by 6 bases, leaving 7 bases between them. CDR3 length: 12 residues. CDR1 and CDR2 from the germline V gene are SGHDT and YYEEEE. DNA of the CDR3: TGTGCCAGCAGCTTGCGGGTCGCTGAAGCTTTCTTT. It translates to CASSLRVAEAFF.

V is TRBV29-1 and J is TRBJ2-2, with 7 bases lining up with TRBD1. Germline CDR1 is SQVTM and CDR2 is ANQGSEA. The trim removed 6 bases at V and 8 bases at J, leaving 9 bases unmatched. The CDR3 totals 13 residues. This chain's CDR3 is CSVTGSALGELFF. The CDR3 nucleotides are TGCAGCGTGACAGGGTCGGCCCTAGGGGAGCTGTTTTTT.

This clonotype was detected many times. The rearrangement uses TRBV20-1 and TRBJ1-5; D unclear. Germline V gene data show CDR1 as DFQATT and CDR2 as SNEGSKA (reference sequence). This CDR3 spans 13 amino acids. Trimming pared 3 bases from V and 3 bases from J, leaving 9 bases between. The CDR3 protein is CSASVDYNQPQHF. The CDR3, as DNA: TGCAGTGCTAGTGTAGATTACAATCAGCCCCAGCATTTT.

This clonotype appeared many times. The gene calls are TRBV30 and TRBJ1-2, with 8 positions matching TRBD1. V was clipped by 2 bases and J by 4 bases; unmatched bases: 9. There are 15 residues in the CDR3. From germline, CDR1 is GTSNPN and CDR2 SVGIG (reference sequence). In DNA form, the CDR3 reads TGTGCCTGGAGTCCCCCAGGGGGCTCACTCTATGGCTACACCTTC. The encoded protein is CAWSPPGGSLYGYTF.

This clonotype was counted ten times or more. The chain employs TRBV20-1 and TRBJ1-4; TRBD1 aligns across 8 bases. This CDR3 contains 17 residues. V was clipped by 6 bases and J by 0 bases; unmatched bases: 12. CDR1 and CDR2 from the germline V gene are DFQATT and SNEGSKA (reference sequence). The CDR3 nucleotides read TGCAGTGCAAAAAGCCGGGACAGGACTGCAACTAATGAAAAACTGTTTTTT. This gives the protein CSAKSRDRTATNEKLFF.

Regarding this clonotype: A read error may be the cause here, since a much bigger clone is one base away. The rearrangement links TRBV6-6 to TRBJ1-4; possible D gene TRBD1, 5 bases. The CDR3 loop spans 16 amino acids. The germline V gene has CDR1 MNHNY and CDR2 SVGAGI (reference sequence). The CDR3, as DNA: TGTGCCAGCAGTTACAATATAGGGGATCCTAATGAAAAACCGTTTTTT. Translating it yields CASSYNIGDPNEKPFF.

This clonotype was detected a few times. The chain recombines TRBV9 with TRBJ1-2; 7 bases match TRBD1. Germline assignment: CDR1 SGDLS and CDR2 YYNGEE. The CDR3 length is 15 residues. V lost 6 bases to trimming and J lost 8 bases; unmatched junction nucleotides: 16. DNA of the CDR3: TGTGCCAGCACCTACATACAGGGGAGAGCGAACGGCTACACCTTC. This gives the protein CASTYIQGRANGYTF.

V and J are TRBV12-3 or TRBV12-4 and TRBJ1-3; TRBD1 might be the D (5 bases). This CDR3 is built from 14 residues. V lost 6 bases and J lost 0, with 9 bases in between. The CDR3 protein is CASRAGYSGNTIYF. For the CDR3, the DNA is TGTGCCAGCAGAGCAGGGTACTCTGGAAACACCATATATTTT.